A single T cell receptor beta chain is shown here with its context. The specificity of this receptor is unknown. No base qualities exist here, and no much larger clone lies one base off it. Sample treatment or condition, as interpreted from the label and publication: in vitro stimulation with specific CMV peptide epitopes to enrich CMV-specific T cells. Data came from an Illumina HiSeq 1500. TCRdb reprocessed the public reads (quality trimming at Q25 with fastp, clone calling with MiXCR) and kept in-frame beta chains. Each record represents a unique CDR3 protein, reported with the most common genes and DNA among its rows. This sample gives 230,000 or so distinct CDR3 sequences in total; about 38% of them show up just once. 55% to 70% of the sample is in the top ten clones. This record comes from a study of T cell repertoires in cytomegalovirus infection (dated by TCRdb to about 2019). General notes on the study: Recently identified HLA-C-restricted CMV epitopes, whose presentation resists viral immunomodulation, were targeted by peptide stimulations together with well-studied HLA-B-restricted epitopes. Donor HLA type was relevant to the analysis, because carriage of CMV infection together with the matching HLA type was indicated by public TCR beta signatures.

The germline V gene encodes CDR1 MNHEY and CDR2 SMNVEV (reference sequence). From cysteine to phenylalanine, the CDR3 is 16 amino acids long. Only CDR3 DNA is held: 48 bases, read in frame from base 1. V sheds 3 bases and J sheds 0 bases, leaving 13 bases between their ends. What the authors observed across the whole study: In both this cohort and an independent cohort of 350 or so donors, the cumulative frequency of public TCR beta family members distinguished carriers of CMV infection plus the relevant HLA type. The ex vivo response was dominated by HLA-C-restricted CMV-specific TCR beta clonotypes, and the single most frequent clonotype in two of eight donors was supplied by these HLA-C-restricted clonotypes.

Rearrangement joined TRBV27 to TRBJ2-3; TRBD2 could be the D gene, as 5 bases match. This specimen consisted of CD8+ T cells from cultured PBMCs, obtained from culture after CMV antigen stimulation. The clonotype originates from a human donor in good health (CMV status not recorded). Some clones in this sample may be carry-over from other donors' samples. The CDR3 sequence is CASSLSRTGSTDTQYF. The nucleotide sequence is TGTGCCAGCAGTTTGAGTAGGACTGGTAGCACAGATACGCAGTATTTT.